This T cell receptor (beta chain) was identified in a study of cytomegalovirus exposure and HLA in healthy donors. The PCR had 60 Vbeta and 13 Jbeta primers. Measured with immunoSEQ multiplex PCR; TCRdb has only the in-frame clones, and not every one. The sample has some 190,000 clones, over 65% seen once. V dropped 2 bases and J dropped 3 bases, with 13 bases sitting between them. The germline V gene encodes CDR1 SQVTM and CDR2 ANQGSEA. CDR3 length equals 14 residues. This rearrangement joins TRBV29-1 to TRBJ1-1, with a tentative D call TRBD1 (5 bases). This clonotype originated in a middle-aged man in good health and CMV-seropositive. Sequencing was done on a sample of PBMCs. Here the CDR3 reads CSVEKQGGDTEAFF. CDR3 bases: TGCAGCGTTGAAAAGCAGGGTGGGGACACTGAAGCTTTCTTT.